Sequencing of this T cell receptor (beta chain) was carried out in a study of early T cells in non-severe SARS-CoV-2 infection. Regarding the study as a whole: Missing private and CD4 specificities, VDJdb matching favored anti-spike CD8 responses.

Concerning this clonotype: Its target is not known.

The V gene's germline CDR1 is MNHEY and CDR2 SVGAGI. CDR3 length: 16 residues. The ends were cut back, 2 bases at V and 4 bases at J, with 18 bases in the middle. TCRdb ran MiXCR on the 5' RACE reads and lists one entry per CDR3 protein. Of about 83,000 distinct CDR3 sequences detected, 10% appear once; the ten largest clones hold roughly 8%. The receptor was isolated from an adult who was a healthcare worker with PCR-confirmed SARS-CoV-2 infection or an uninfected control (not recorded which). This material consisted of whole blood, taken at baseline. V is TRBV6-5 and J is TRBJ2-7; no reliable D call. The CDR3 DNA is TGTGCCAGCAGTTACGTCCAAGTAGGCCCCCTTTACGAGCAGTACTTC. Amino acid sequence: CASSYVQVGPLYEQYF.